The clone carrying this T cell receptor beta chain has ten or more counts. The data originate from a study of neurological immune-mediated disorders. V lost 5 bases, J lost 4 bases, and 5 bases stayed unmatched. This CDR3 contains 14 residues. Over 180 million TCR-beta sequences from 15-18 subjects came from every sequencing run. TCRdb reanalysed the 5' RACE reads using MiXCR and keeps one entry per CDR3 protein. This table has about 54,000 distinct CDR3 sequences, under 4.5% appearing once. Sequencing was done on a sample of CD4+ T cells from blood. The chain is built from TRBV12-3 or TRBV12-4 and TRBJ2-3; 8 bases line up with TRBD2. The TCR was taken from a middle-aged woman with multiple sclerosis. This chain's CDR3 is CASSNGGGPDTQYF. The CDR3 region has the DNA TGTGCCAGCAGTAACGGGGGGGGCCCAGATACGCAGTATTTT.